Below, one TCR beta chain is given with its context. The specificity of this receptor is unknown. No clone much larger than this one lies a single base away; base qualities are absent. The source of the sample is a study of cytomegalovirus exposure and HLA in healthy donors (dated by TCRdb to the late 2010s). For the study in its entirety: An earlier analysis of some 600 of the donors reported around 280 Gb of sequence data and 117 million unique TCR beta sequences obtained from approximately 180 million T cells. An early release covering 500 to 750 HLA-typed donors comprised about 300 gigabases of sequencing data and 85 million to 100 million unique TCR sequences. The genetic ancestry cluster associated with self-reported Caucasian donors included 81% of the 398 genotyped donors. The aim of the study was to test whether cataloging public T cell receptors could identify signatures of past pathogen exposure. The study profiled the T cell repertoires of hundreds of subjects by immunosequencing and related them to cytomegalovirus serostatus. A separate validation cohort of 100 to 150 different subjects was used in addition to the approximately 700-subject first cohort. The study combined high-throughput TCR immunosequencing, statistical association of individual TCRs with disease status, and machine learning to predict cytomegalovirus infection status. In a later analysis, previously published TCR beta repertoires from 600 to 850 donors were re-analyzed and high-resolution HLA genotyping was added so that TCR occurrence patterns could be studied. In the later analysis, no new phenotypic data were used to find candidate immune exposures; instead, reliance was placed on TCR beta sequences and their occurrence across donors. An earlier analysis of 587 of the donors used high-throughput TCR beta sequencing to judge whether each TCR beta V gene segment behaved as functional or pseudogenic. Donor age, sex, ethnicity and CMV serostatus were compiled together with the repertoire data. A later genetic analysis used genome-wide SNP genotypes for about 65% of the 666 donors, treating that subset as a discovery cohort. Every discovery cohort repertoire had been produced on one sequencing platform. Both class I and class II loci were covered by HLA typing, at four-digit resolution. The number of donors typed differed by locus, with about 620-630 for A, B, C, DRB1 and DQB1, 522 for DQA1, some 570 for DPA1, and under 490 for DPB1. Roughly five DR-DQ haplotypes were treated as single units for association and clustering because of strong linkage in the cohort. Among some 400 genotyped donors of the cohort, an average of approximately 240,000 unique TCR beta nucleotide sequences was sequenced per donor, of which 15% to 20% were non-productive.

Measured from the cysteine to the phenylalanine, the CDR3 is 13 residues long. The sequence is cut down to CDR3 DNA, 39 bases in frame from base 1. Taken from the germline V gene (reference sequence), the CDR1 and CDR2 loops are LNHDA and SQIVND. V drops 7 bases and J drops 5 bases, leaving 14 bases in between. The method behind the library was the immunoSEQ multiplex PCR assay. The multiplex PCR relied on a mix of 60 forward primers for TCR Vbeta segments and 13 reverse primers for TCR Jbeta segments. Amplification of the CDR3 region of rearranged TCR beta genes was performed with a multiplex PCR assay on genomic DNA. The amplified TCR beta libraries were sequenced on the Illumina HiSeq System as 87-base-pair reads. In the paper's pipeline: In a later analysis, tens of millions of unique TCR beta chains were counted across the roughly 700 repertoires, and about 9.9 million of these chains were shared by at least two donors. To remove PCR and sequencing errors, raw reads were error-corrected and collapsed into unique sequences using a nearest-neighbor algorithm that merged closely related sequences. To assign V, D and J gene segments, CDR3 sequences were aligned to IMGT reference sequences. For a sequence to be retained, a match of at least six nucleotides to both a V gene segment and a J gene segment was required. A rearrangement counted as productive if the CDR3 had no stop codons and remained in frame with V and J, and every other rearrangement counted as non-productive. CDR3 was defined by IMGT convention, running from the second conserved V-encoded cysteine to the conserved J-encoded phenylalanine. Sequences without an unambiguous match to a single V gene segment were excluded from the earlier analysis of about 600 of the donors. In an earlier analysis of approximately 560 of the donors, a V segment was called functional when productive rearrangements were above 56.7%, and segregating when the standard deviation between donors exceeded 5%. To diagnose cytomegalovirus status from the catalog of TCR beta chain sequences, a statistical classification framework was built. A later analysis assigned V and J genes by comparing TCR nucleotide sequences with IMGT/GENE-DB human TR gene sequences. The TCRdist pipeline was used in a later analysis to assign CDR3 sequences and most-parsimonious VDJ recombination scenarios. In a later analysis, each TCR beta chain was defined by its CDR3 amino acid sequence together with its V-gene family, and reads lacking a unique V-gene family were excluded. In a later analysis, approximately 590 highly shared, low-generation-probability nucleotide sequences were removed to address suspected cross-contamination and a sequencing artifact. A later analysis calculated a clonal expansion index for each public chain from normalized within-repertoire ranks of inferred template counts. Generation probabilities in a later analysis came from a VDJ recombination model fitted to out-of-frame rearrangements, and those results were checked against IGoR. In a later analysis, TCR-TCR, TCR-HLA and TCR-CMV co-occurrence was scored with hypergeometric tests, and a repertoire-size bias correction was applied to TCR pairs. A later analysis estimated false discovery rates by permuting HLA or CMV assignments 20 times. A later analysis grouped co-occurring TCRs with DBSCAN, adding TCRdist sequence similarity when clustering within HLA-allele-positive subsets. Co-occurrence clustering excluded repertoires with fewer than 30,000 or more than 120,000 public chains, plus five with anomalous nucleotide sharing. Sourced from immuneACCESS, this table was stored by TCRdb with only in-frame sequences that have V and J called. A share of the clones is absent; for the studies checked, an unresolved V gene accounts for under half, and the remainder has no known explanation. From that table come the V and J calls and clone size; the DNA was used to work out D and trimming. The sample table records roughly 180,000 clones; about 80% of these occur just once. The ten biggest clones cover 4.8% of the sample.

The cohort was made up of 666 healthy bone marrow donors. All cohort members were sampled while nominally healthy, although unrecorded immune exposures were likely present. The donor tested CMV seronegative and was one of the 352 seronegative cohort members. A peripheral blood sample was provided by each donor, and peripheral blood mononuclear cells were used for TCR beta sequencing. Genomic DNA was extracted from the blood cell samples with the Qiagen DNeasy Blood Extraction Kit. Paper-wide results and their limitations: Sequencing depth was assumed to be roughly uniform across donors in the presence/absence analyses, though that assumption may not hold. A later genetic analysis reported fewer N-insertions in productive TCRs among donors in an Asian-associated ancestry cluster than the approximately 670-donor mean. According to a later analysis, parvovirus B19, influenza, CMV and Epstein-Barr virus appeared linked to several top co-occurrence clusters. A further reported finding was that TCR beta sequences accurately predicted the HLA-A and HLA-B alleles for most subjects in the first cohort. In the study, approximately 160 TCR beta chains were listed as associated with cytomegalovirus. In a later analysis, the rate of TCR association differed among HLA loci, with DRB1 alleles having the most associated TCRs and HLA-C alleles having the fewest. Broadly in line with IMGT annotations, most TCR beta V segments showed up in productive rearrangements about 87% or about 30% of the time in an earlier analysis of several hundred of the donors. The authors suggested that the approach could potentially be extended to other disease states and immunological phenotypes. In a later analysis, HLA-associated TCR beta chains showed more clonal expansion and lower generation probabilities than non-associated chains that were equally common. Only TCR beta chains were sequenced in this cohort, and the absence of alpha or paired-chain data limited detectable features. Because counts were too low, about 15 rarely observed V segments, including chromosome 9 orphons, were left out of the earlier analysis of 587 of the donors. While some public TCRs were present in many individuals, most TCR sequences turned up only very rarely across donors. A later analysis associated about 17,000 TCR beta sequences with specific HLA alleles at a false discovery rate of 0.05. The sequencing pipeline was judged likely to have produced a cluster of highly shared sequence variants as a technical artifact. Immune exposure information for the cohort was limited to CMV serostatus. Most CMV-associated TCR beta chains appeared to be HLA-restricted in a later analysis, and the HLA associations seemed to be driven largely by CMV exposure. Linkage disequilibrium might explain the correlated functional status among segregating V segments, but an unknown experimental factor could not be excluded. An association between a missense DCLRE1C variant and V-gene and J-gene trimming of TCR beta chains was found in a later genetic analysis and replicated in an independent cohort. Cytomegalovirus status was reported to be diagnosed by the classifier with high specificity and sensitivity in both the original and validation cohorts. HLA typing was unavailable for some donors at each locus, so association tests used only the typed subset. In vitro tests confirmed that a few of the cytomegalovirus-associated TCR beta chains recognize cytomegalovirus antigens. The 87-base-pair reads could not distinguish some IMGT-functional V segments, including TRBV6-2 and TRBV6-3, so those segments were excluded. Assigning TCR associations to individual alleles was difficult when HLA alleles, especially DR and DQ, strongly co-occurred.

Here the chain combines TRBV19 and TRBJ1-1, with TRBD1 tentatively as D gene (5 bases match). The sequence came from a man between 18 and 35 years old in good health and CMV-seronegative. The sequenced sample was PBMCs. The bases are TGTGCCAGTACCCAAACTCCAGGGACTGAAGCTTTCTTT. Translation gives CASTQTPGTEAFF.